The rows below give T cell receptor beta chains drawn from one sample of a study of T cell repertoires in cytomegalovirus infection. TCRdb called the reads again in MiXCR, with one record for every CDR3 protein. The sample yields roughly 87,000 distinct CDR3 sequences, about 29% seen once. These TCRs are of unknown antigen specificity. The sequencing used CD8+ T cells from cultured PBMCs, collected from culture after CMV antigen stimulation. The receptor source for this set is a human donor in good health (CMV status not recorded). Some clones in this sample may be carry-over from other donors' samples. Both conserved end residues are part of each CDR3. The D gene is left open where the match is weak. The listing skips clone size in some rows; elsewhere it reads once, few, many or a size class.

>TRBV11-1|TRBD1|few|TRBJ2-3
TGTGCCAGCAGCTTAGGACAGGGGGCGAGCACAGATACGCAGTATTTT
CASSLGQGASTDTQYF
>TRBV27|TRBD2|many|TRBJ2-3
TGTGCCAGCAGTTTACCACCCTTGGTAGCGGGGGGCAGCACAGATACGCAGTATTTT
CASSLPPLVAGGSTDTQYF
>TRBV15|NA|NA|TRBJ2-7
TGTGCCACCAGCAGAGTCCCGGACAAGCCTCCCTACGAGCAGTACTTC
CATSRVPDKPPYEQYF
>TRBV19|TRBD1|NA|TRBJ2-1
TGTGCCAGTAGTATCTCGACAGGGCCTTACAATGAGCAGTTCTTC
CASSISTGPYNEQFF
>TRBV4-1|NA|NA|TRBJ1-4
TGCGCCAGCAGCCAAGCCAGGGCCAGAGAAAAACTGTTTTTT
CASSQARAREKLFF
>TRBV7-2|NA|many|TRBJ1-2
TGTGCCAGCAGCCACGGACTCCTAACTAACTATGGCTACACCTTC
CASSHGLLTNYGYTF
>TRBV6-5|TRBD2|few|TRBJ2-5
TGTGCCAGCAGTTCTAGCGGGGGATTCCAAGAGACCCAGTACTTC
CASSSSGGFQETQYF
>TRBV5-6|NA|NA|TRBJ2-1
TGTGCCAGCAGCATCGGACTCGACTTTGACAATGAGCAGTTCTTC
CASSIGLDFDNEQFF
>TRBV10-3|NA|NA|TRBJ2-1
TGTGCCATCAGTGAGACCGGGACGGCGGTCTACAATGAGCAGTTCTTC
CAISETGTAVYNEQFF
>TRBV7-2|NA|medium-sized|TRBJ1-1
TGTGCCAGCAGGGAACAGGGTAGGGACTTCACTGAAGCTTTCTTT
CASREQGRDFTEAFF
>TRBV6-5|TRBD1|few|TRBJ2-7
TGTGCCAGCAGTTACGGACAGGGTACCTACGAGCAGTACTTC
CASSYGQGTYEQYF
>TRBV12-3/TRBV12-4|TRBD1|few|TRBJ1-3
TGTGCCAGCAGTTTGACAGGGGGCAATGGAAACACCATATATTTT
CASSLTGGNGNTIYF
>TRBV9|NA|few|TRBJ2-7
TGTGCCAGCAGCAAGCAAGTCCTGGACGAGCAGTACTTC
CASSKQVLDEQYF
>TRBV9|NA|NA|TRBJ2-3
TGTGCCAGCAGCGTCGGTAGACAGTCAGATACGCAGTATTTT
CASSVGRQSDTQYF
>TRBV19|NA|few|TRBJ1-3
TGTGCCAGTAGTATCTATACCTCTGGAAACACCATATATTTT
CASSIYTSGNTIYF
>TRBV11-1|NA|few|TRBJ1-6
TGTGCCAGCAGCGCGACGAGTTCCATCTCCTATAATTCACCCCTCCACTTT
CASSATSSISYNSPLHF
>TRBV7-8|NA|few|TRBJ1-6
TGTGCCAGCAGCCCGGACAGCGGCTCCTATAATTCACCCCTCCACTTT
CASSPDSGSYNSPLHF
>TRBV14|NA|NA|TRBJ2-1
TGTGCCAGCAGCCAATCCGCCGGCAGGCTCTACAATGAGCAGTTCTTC
CASSQSAGRLYNEQFF
>TRBV7-6|NA|many|TRBJ1-4
TGTGCCAGCAGCTTAGCTTGGGGTTCAACTAATGAAAAACTGTTTTTT
CASSLAWGSTNEKLFF
>TRBV7-8|TRBD2|many|TRBJ2-1
TGTGCCAGCAGCTTCGGGGGGGGCAATGAGCAGTTCTTC
CASSFGGGNEQFF
>TRBV20-1|NA|NA|TRBJ1-1
TGCAGTGGCCTGGATGCGAACACTGAAGCTTTCTTT
CSGLDANTEAFF
>TRBV5-5|NA|few|TRBJ1-2
TGTGCCAGCAGCTTGGGGCTGGACGTGCGCTACACCTTC
CASSLGLDVRYTF
>TRBV7-8|NA|NA|TRBJ2-2
TGTGCCAGCAGCAACTACAGGGACACCGGGGAGCTGTTTTTT
CASSNYRDTGELFF
>TRBV7-2|NA|many|TRBJ2-5
TGTGCCAGCAGCAAAGTCTGGAAAGAGACCCAGTACTTC
CASSKVWKETQYF
>TRBV4-1|NA|many|TRBJ1-1
TGCGCCAGCAGCCCCAAGGAAAGGGGCGGGAACACTGAAGCTTTCTTT
CASSPKERGGNTEAFF
>TRBV10-3|NA|few|TRBJ1-1
TGTGCCATCAGTGTATCGGGGATGAACACTGAAGCTTTCTTT
CAISVSGMNTEAFF
>TRBV7-2|TRBD2|many|TRBJ2-1
TGTGCCAGCAGCTTAGTTCCAGCGGGGGGGAAAAATGAGCAGTTCTTC
CASSLVPAGGKNEQFF
>TRBV4-1|NA|few|TRBJ2-2
TGCGCCAGCAGCCAAGTAGAGGGCGGGGAGCTGTTTTTT
CASSQVEGGELFF